Listed here is a single T cell receptor (beta chain). Its antigen is undetermined. The data belong to a study of cytomegalovirus exposure and HLA in healthy donors. Broader study findings: Despite most TCR sequences being rare, some public TCRs occurred in many donors.

The PCR ran on 60 Vbeta and 13 Jbeta primers. Sequenced by immunoSEQ multiplex PCR; TCRdb stores in-frame clones only, minus some. This table holds 150,000 to 200,000 clones, roughly 82% found once. Germline assignment: CDR1 KGHSH and CDR2 LQKENI. This CDR3 is 17 amino acids long. V lost 3 bases, J lost 0 bases, and 8 bases stayed unmatched. This clonotype was obtained from a woman between 25 and 40 years old in good health and CMV-seronegative. The sequencing input was PBMCs. The rearrangement links TRBV18 to TRBJ1-5, with 7 bases matching TRBD1. CDR3 sequence (DNA): TGTGCCAGCTCACCGGGACAGAGTATGTATAGCAATCAGCCCCAGCATTTT. Protein product: CASSPGQSMYSNQPQHF.